This T cell receptor beta chain was sequenced during a study of blood T cell repertoires in COVID-19. Background on the study: Samples of COVID-19 (acute and convalescent) were obtained from the United States, Italy and Spain. PBMCs, B-cell-depleted T cells, or T cells were the source of the cDNA or gDNA that made up the material.

Individuals drawn from around 24 US areas were about 18 to 100 years old. The length of the CDR3 is 15 residues. Germline loops: CDR1 SGHTA, CDR2 FQGNSA. Trimming cost V 5 bases and J 3 bases; bases outside gene matches: 7. As handled by the study authors: Reference gene primer amplification gave estimated nucleated cell counts. The table came from immunoSEQ multiplex PCR; TCRdb's copy has only in-frame clones and leaves some out. Clonal size and the V and J genes are those of that table, whereas D and trimming came from the DNA. Counted here are under 300,000 clones, about 90% occurring once; the ten biggest clones make up 2.5% to 3.5%.

This TCR derives from a woman between 35 and 50 years old with acute COVID-19. Sequencing was performed on PBMCs or T cells enriched from blood (not recorded which). The V gene is TRBV7-2, the J gene TRBJ2-7; 10 bases are shared with TRBD1. CDR3 residues: CASSHPGTGVYEQYF. CDR3 in DNA: TGTGCCAGCAGCCACCCAGGGACAGGGGTCTACGAGCAGTACTTC.